This T cell receptor (beta chain) was recorded in a study of T cell repertoires in cytomegalovirus infection. Study at large: Signatures in public TCR beta sequences pointed to both CMV infection and matching HLA type. Study results and limitations: Identification of carriers of CMV plus the relevant HLA was performed using cumulative public TCR beta family frequency. Clonotypes of TCR beta that were HLA-C-restricted and CMV-specific dominated the ex vivo response.

TCRdb recomputed calls from the reads with MiXCR, one row per CDR3 protein. The table lists about 120,000 distinct CDR3 sequences, 30% to 35% of them singletons. The CDR3 loop spans 16 amino acids. V lost 6 bases to trimming and J lost 0 bases, with 15 bases between them. This clonotype was picked up many times. Its antigen is unidentified. This receptor was taken from a human donor in good health (CMV status not recorded). Some clones in this sample may be carry-over from other donors' samples. The chain employs TRBV12-3 or TRBV12-4 and TRBJ1-5; no firm D call. The source was CD8+ T cells from cultured PBMCs, collected from culture after CMV antigen stimulation. The CDR3 DNA follows: TGTGCCAGCAGCCTCGGCGGCCTCTATAGCAATCAGCCCCAGCATTTT. Protein: CASSLGGLYSNQPQHF.